Following are 5 T cell receptor beta chains from one sample sequenced in a study of blood T cell repertoires in COVID-19 (dated by TCRdb to 2020 to 2021). The protocol used for the library was the immunoSEQ multiplex PCR assay. The clones in this table, taken by TCRdb from immuneACCESS, are in-frame only. Not every clone is retained; where verified, under half of the shortfall comes from an unresolved V gene, and the cause of the rest is unknown. The sample contains 70,000 or so clones, roughly four fifths of them found a single time. Almost 10% of the sample goes to the ten largest clones. The sequencing sample was made of peripheral blood. The receptors stem from a woman at least 80 years old with acute or convalescent COVID-19.

This rearrangement joins TRBV5-1 to TRBJ1-4, with D uncertain. V was shortened by 3 bases and J by 4 bases, with 10 bases between the two germline ends. CDR1 SGHRS and CDR2 YFSETQ come from the germline V gene. The CDR3 consists of 14 residues. CDR3 DNA: TGCGCCAGCAGCTCGCGACACGATAATGAAAAACTGTTTTTT. Amino acid sequence: CASSSRHDNEKLFF.

There are a few counts of this clone. This chain links TRBV28 with TRBJ2-7, with 7 positions matching TRBD2. The length of the CDR3 is 13 residues. Germline V gene lookup returns CDR1 MDHEN and CDR2 SYDVKM. Losses at the gene ends were 6 bases for V and 5 bases for J; bases not matched to a gene: 7. CDR3 nucleotides: TGTGCCAGCAGGACAGCGGGGATCGACGAGCAGTACTTC. Amino acid sequence: CASRTAGIDEQYF.

The chain uses TRBV10-2 and TRBJ2-2, with 11 bases aligning to TRBD2. Trimming removed 8 bases from V and 1 base from J; junction bases left unmatched: 6. The CDR3 runs 16 residues. Germline CDR1 WSHSY, CDR2 SAAADI. The CDR3: CASGASGGLNTGELFF. The CDR3 DNA is TGCGCCAGCGGCGCTAGCGGGGGGTTGAACACCGGGGAGCTGTTTTTT.

This clone was picked up one time. The chain joins TRBV15 to TRBJ1-4, with TRBD1 matching 8 bases. Germline V gene data show CDR1 as LNHNV and CDR2 as YYDKDF (reference sequence). With V trimmed by 4 bases and J by 4 bases, 8 bases remained unmatched. The CDR3 covers 16 residues. The CDR3 sequence: CATSKRQGRGNEKLFF. In DNA form, the CDR3 reads TGTGCCACCAGCAAAAGACAGGGGCGGGGTAATGAAAAACTGTTTTTT.

The J gene is TRBJ2-3, the V gene TRBV6-5; 8 bases fit TRBD2. V lost 6 bases to trimming and J lost 7 bases; unmatched junction nucleotides: 9. The CDR3 has 14 residues. CDR1 and CDR2 (germline): MNHEY, SVGAGI. CDR3 loop: CASRPGLGLNTQYF. CDR3 DNA sequence: TGTGCCAGCAGACCGGGACTAGGTCTAAATACGCAGTATTTT.